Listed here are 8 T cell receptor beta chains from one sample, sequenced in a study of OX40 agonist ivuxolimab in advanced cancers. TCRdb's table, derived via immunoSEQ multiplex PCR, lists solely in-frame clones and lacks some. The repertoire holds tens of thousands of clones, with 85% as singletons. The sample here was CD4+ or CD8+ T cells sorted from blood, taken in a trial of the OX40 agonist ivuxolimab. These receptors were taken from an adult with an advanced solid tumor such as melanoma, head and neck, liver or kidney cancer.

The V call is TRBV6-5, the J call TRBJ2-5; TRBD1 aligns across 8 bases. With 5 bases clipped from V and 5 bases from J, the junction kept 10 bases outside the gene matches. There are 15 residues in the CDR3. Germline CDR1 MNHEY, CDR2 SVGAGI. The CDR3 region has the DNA TGTGCCAGCAGTCCCGGGACAGGTTCGTTGGAGACCCAGTACTTC. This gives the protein CASSPGTGSLETQYF.

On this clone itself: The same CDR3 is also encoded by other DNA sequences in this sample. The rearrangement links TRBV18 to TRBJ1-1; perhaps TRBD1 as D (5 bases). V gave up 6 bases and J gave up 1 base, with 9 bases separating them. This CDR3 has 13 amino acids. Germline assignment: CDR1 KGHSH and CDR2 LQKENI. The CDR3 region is CASSQGSNTEAFF. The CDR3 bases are TGTGCCAGCTCGCAGGGTTCGAACACTGAAGCTTTCTTT.

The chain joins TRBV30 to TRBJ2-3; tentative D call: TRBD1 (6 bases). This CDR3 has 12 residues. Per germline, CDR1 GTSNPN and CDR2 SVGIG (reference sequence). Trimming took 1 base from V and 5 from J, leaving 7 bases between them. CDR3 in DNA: TGTGCCTGGAGTGCACAGGGAGATACGCAGTATTTT. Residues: CAWSAQGDTQYF.

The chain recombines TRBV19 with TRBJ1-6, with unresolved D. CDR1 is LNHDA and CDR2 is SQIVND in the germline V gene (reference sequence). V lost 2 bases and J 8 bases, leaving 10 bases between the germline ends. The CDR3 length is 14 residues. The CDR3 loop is CASSIRTGDSPLHF. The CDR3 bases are TGTGCCAGTAGTATAAGGACTGGGGATTCACCCCTCCACTTT.

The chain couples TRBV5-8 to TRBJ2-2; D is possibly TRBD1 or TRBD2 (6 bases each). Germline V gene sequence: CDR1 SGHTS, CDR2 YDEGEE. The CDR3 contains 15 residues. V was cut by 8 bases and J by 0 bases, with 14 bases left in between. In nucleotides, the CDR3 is TGTGCCAGTACGGGGGACAACGCGAACACCGGGGAGCTGTTTTTT. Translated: CASTGDNANTGELFF.

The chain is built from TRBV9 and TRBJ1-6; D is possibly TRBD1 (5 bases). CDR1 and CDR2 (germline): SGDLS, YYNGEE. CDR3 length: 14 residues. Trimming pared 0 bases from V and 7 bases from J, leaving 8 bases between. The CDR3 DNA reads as TGTGCCAGCAGCGTAGCAGGGAACAATTCACCCCTCCACTTT. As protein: CASSVAGNNSPLHF.

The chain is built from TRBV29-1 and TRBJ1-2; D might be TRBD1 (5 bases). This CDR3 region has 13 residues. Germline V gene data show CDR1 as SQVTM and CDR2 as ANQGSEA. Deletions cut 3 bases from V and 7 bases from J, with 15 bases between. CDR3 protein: CSVDGAGTAGYTF. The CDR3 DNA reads TGCAGCGTTGATGGTGCCGGGACGGCTGGCTACACCTTC.

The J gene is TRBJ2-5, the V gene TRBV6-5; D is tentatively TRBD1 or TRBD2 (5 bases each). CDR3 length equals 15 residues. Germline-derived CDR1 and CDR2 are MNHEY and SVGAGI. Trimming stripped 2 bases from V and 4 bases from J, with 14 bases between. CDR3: CASSYTAGRGETQYF. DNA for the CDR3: TGTGCCAGCAGTTACACCGCAGGGAGAGGAGAGACCCAGTACTTC.